What follows is one T cell receptor (beta chain) and its context. These data belong to a study of T cell responses to AZD1222 COVID-19 vaccine. V was pared by 4 bases and J by 1 base, with 14 bases between. CDR1 SGDLS and CDR2 YYNGEE come from the germline V gene. This CDR3 has 16 residues. The method was immunoSEQ multiplex PCR; TCRdb's version includes in-frame clones alone and lacks a portion of them. The table lists 150,000 or so clones, roughly 92% of them singletons, with roughly 2.2% in the top ten. This sequence originates from an adult in good health. The material sequenced was peripheral blood, taken on day 0 of AZD1222 vaccination. The chain joins TRBV9 to TRBJ1-4; D possibly corresponds to TRBD1 (6 bases). The CDR3 nucleotides are TGTGCCAGCAGCTTTAGTGGGGGCGTAACTAATGAAAAACTGTTTTTT. Translating gives CASSFSGGVTNEKLFF.